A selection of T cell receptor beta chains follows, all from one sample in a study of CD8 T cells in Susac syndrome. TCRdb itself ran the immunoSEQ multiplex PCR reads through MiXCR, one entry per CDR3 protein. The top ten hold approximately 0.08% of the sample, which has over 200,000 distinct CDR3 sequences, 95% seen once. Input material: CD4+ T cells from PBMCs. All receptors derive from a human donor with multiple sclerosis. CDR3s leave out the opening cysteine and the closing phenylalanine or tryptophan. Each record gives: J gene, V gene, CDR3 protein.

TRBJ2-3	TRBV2	ASSEEGMGTDTQY
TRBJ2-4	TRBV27	ASSLNIQY
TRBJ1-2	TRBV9	ASSASGTGGPYGYT
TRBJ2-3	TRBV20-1	SWTVTDTQY
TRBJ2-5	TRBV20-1	SARDQRGPQPQETQY
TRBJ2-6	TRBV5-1	ASSSQGAAGANVLT
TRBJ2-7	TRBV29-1	SAAPQTSGGYEQY
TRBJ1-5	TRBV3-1	ASSQGTGSSNQPQH
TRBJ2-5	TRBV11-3	ASSLALAGGLRETQY
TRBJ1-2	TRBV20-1	SAPEGVTGYT
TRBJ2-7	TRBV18	ASSPSDYEQY
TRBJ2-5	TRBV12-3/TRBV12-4	ASSPEYGDDSPETQY
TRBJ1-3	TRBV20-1	SATQGAGNTIY
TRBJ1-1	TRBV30	AWGTGSRAF
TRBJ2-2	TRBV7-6	ASSPRTSNTGELF
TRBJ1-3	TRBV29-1	SVLEWGSVSGPGGNTIY
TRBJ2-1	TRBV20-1	SARGPGLAGVEF